The clone carrying this T cell receptor (beta chain) showed up many times. Germline assignment: CDR1 ENHRY and CDR2 SYGVKD. Trimming pared 11 bases from V and 0 bases from J, leaving 16 bases between. The CDR3 contains 14 residues. Regions amplified from RNA transcripts were the TCR beta CDR3 regions. Researchers ran a first-round RT-PCR on the TCR CDR3 using the HTBI primer set. TCRdb re-called the multiplex PCR reads through MiXCR, storing one row per CDR3 protein. Among around 350,000 distinct CDR3 sequences listed, around 13% were seen once. This sample is part of a study of T cells in Graves' hyperthyroidism and ophthalmopathy.

The V call is TRBV10-3, the J call TRBJ1-2, with D tentatively TRBD1 (6 bases). This TCR was sampled from a woman aged 18-30 years with Graves' hyperthyroidism. Sequenced input: blood. The CDR3 is CAVAQGLANYGYTF. The CDR3 DNA follows: TGTGCCGTTGCACAGGGCCTAGCTAACTATGGCTACACCTTC.